The text below deals with one T cell receptor (beta chain). The entry originates in a study of blood T cell repertoires in COVID-19. Germline lookup yields CDR1 MNHEY and CDR2 SMNVEV (reference sequence). This CDR3 is built from 15 residues. V shed 7 bases and J 2 bases; nucleotides not matched to a gene: 6. Only in-frame clones appear in the TCRdb table, and some are missing; sequencing was by immunoSEQ multiplex PCR. The table shows 120,000 or so clones, with around four fifths occurring only once. The rearrangement uses TRBV27 and TRBJ2-3; 10 bases are a match to TRBD1. The sequence came from a human donor in a cohort sampled during active COVID-19. The sequencing sample was made of peripheral blood. In DNA form, the CDR3 reads TGTGCCAGCATCGCAGGGACAGGGGTCACAGATACGCAGTATTTT. Its translation is CASIAGTGVTDTQYF.